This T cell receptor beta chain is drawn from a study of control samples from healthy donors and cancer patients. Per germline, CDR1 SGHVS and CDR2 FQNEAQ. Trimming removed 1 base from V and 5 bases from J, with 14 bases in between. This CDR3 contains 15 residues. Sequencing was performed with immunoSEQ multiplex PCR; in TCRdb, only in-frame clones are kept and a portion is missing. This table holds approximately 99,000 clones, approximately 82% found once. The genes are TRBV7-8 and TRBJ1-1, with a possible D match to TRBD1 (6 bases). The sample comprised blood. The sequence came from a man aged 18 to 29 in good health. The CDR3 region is CASSLEGRGGTEAFF. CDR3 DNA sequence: TGTGCCAGCAGCTTAGAGGGCAGGGGAGGGACTGAAGCTTTCTTT.